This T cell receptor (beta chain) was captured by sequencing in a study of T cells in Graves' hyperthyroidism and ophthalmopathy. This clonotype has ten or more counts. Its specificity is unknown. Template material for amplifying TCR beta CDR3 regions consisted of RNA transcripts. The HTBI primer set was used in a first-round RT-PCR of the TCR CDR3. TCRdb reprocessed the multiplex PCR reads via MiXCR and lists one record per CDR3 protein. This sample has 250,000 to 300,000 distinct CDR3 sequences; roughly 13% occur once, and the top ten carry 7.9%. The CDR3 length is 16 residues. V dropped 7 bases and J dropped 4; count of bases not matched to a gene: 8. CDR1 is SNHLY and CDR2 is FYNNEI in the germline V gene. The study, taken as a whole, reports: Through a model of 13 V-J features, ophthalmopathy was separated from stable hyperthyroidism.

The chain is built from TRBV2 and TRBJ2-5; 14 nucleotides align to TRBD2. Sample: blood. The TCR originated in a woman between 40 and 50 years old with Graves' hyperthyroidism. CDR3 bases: TGTGCCAGCACGGGGACTAGCGGGAGAATTGGAGAGACCCAGTACTTC. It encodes CASTGTSGRIGETQYF.